This T cell receptor beta chain came from a study of T cell responses to AZD1222 COVID-19 vaccine. At the level of the study: Second-dose intervals near 4 or 12 weeks were combined.

Libraries were prepared by immunoSEQ multiplex PCR; TCRdb keeps only in-frame clonotypes and omits some of them. The sample comprises under 200,000 clones, 90% of which are singletons, and about 1.6% rests with the top ten. This clone was picked up one time. The antigen remains undetermined. V was trimmed by 5 bases and J by 6 bases, leaving 16 bases between them. This CDR3 comprises 14 residues. Per the germline V gene, CDR1 is SGHAT and CDR2 is FQNNGV. Regarding the study as a whole: Close to half of all spike-specific TCRs reportedly target regions of the variants that are unmutated. Just five to seven people given AZD1222 tested seropositive at baseline. Spike-specific TCR depth and breadth grew after two AZD1222 doses.

The rearrangement uses TRBV11-2 and TRBJ1-1; D perhaps matches TRBD1 (6 bases). Sequenced material: peripheral blood, taken on day 0 of AZD1222 vaccination. This receptor was obtained from an adult in good health. CDR3 nucleotide sequence: TGTGCCAGCAGCCTCTCGGGGGCGAAACCTGAAGCTTTCTTT. It yields the protein CASSLSGAKPEAFF.